This record concerns one T cell receptor (beta chain) sequence. V lost 6 bases to trimming and J lost 5 bases; unmatched junction nucleotides: 4. The germline V gene encodes CDR1 SGHAT and CDR2 FQNNGV. The CDR3 runs 13 residues. This sample stems from a study of blood T cell repertoires in COVID-19. Background on the study: Sample material is recorded as cDNA or gDNA derived from T cells, B-cell-depleted T cells, or PBMCs.

Original processing methods: From reference gene primer amplification, estimates of nucleated cell counts were derived. Measured with immunoSEQ multiplex PCR; TCRdb has only the in-frame clones, and not every one. The V and J calls and the clone size are those of that table, but D and trimming were determined from the DNA. The repertoire holds approximately 120,000 clones, around 90% seen once, with over 1.5% in the top ten. Sequencing was performed on peripheral blood. V gene TRBV11-2 combines with J gene TRBJ2-7; 10 nucleotides agree with TRBD1. The origin of this receptor is a human donor in a cohort sampled during active COVID-19. DNA for the CDR3: TGTGCCAGCAGTCTCGGACAGGGGGACGAGCAGTACTTC. Protein: CASSLGQGDEQYF.